A single sample is the source of the 27 T cell receptor beta chains below, sequenced in a study of radiotherapy plus CTLA-4 blockade in lung cancer. Sequencing was performed with immunoSEQ multiplex PCR; in TCRdb, only in-frame clones are kept and a portion is missing. The sample holds tens of thousands of clones, approximately 86% seen once. The input for sequencing was peripheral blood, taken from a patient treated with radiotherapy plus ipilimumab. These receptors were taken from a human donor with non-small cell lung cancer who had a partial response to radiotherapy plus ipilimumab.

The chain combines TRBV6-6 with TRBJ1-1; 10 bases line up with TRBD1. The germline CDR1 and CDR2 sequences are MNHNY and SVGAGI (reference sequence). V gave up 8 bases and J gave up 0 bases; unmatched junction bases: 9. The CDR3 has 16 amino acids. CDR3 in DNA: TGTGCCAGCGAGGACAGGGGGTTCCGAATGAACACTGAAGCTTTCTTT. It encodes CASEDRGFRMNTEAFF.

This chain links TRBV29-1 with TRBJ2-7; tentative D call: TRBD2 (6 bases). CDR3 length: 12 residues. V was trimmed by 6 bases and J by 0 bases, leaving 9 bases between them. Germline CDR1 reads SQVTM; CDR2 reads ANQGSEA. The CDR3 DNA reads as TGCAGCGTGGGGAGGAGCTCCTACGAGCAGTACTTC. It specifies CSVGRSSYEQYF.

The chain employs TRBV5-1 and TRBJ2-7; 7 nucleotides match TRBD1. Germline CDR1 reads SGHRS; CDR2 reads YFSETQ. The CDR3 contains 13 residues. Unmatched junction bases numbered 3, after V lost 2 bases and J lost 4 bases. Here the CDR3 reads CASSFDREYEQYV. In nucleotides, the CDR3 is TGCGCCAGCAGCTTCGACAGGGAGTACGAGCAGTACGTC.

The chain employs TRBV19 and TRBJ2-7; TRBD1 agrees at 9 bases. V was clipped by 6 bases and J by 3 bases; unmatched bases: 9. This CDR3 contains 15 residues. CDR1 and CDR2 (germline): LNHDA, SQIVND (reference sequence). The CDR3: CASRRDGQGNYEQYF. The DNA of the CDR3 is TGTGCCAGTAGAAGAGACGGACAGGGGAACTACGAGCAGTACTTC.

This chain uses TRBV7-2 with TRBJ1-2, with 9 bases matching TRBD1. CDR3 length equals 13 residues. With V trimmed by 2 bases and J by 7 bases, 2 bases remained unmatched. CDR1 is SGHTA, CDR2 FQGNSA, per germline. CDR3 nucleotides: TGTGCCAGCAGCTTAAACAGGGGGCTTGGCTACACCTTC. Protein product: CASSLNRGLGYTF.

This clone came up a few times. The chain has TRBV4-1 and TRBJ1-1; D unresolved. CDR1 and CDR2 (germline): MGHRA, YSYEKL. The CDR3 is 14 residues long. Trimming removed 4 bases at V and 3 bases at J, with 12 bases between. CDR3 region: CASSLSASYTEAFF. Here the CDR3 DNA reads TGCGCCAGCAGCCTCAGCGCCAGTTACACTGAAGCTTTCTTT.

The chain joins TRBV5-1 to TRBJ2-6; D is perhaps TRBD2 (5 bases). The CDR3 extends over 17 amino acids. The ends were cut back, 1 base at V and 3 bases at J, with 14 bases in the middle. Germline V gene lookup returns CDR1 SGHRS and CDR2 YFSETQ. The CDR3 is CASSLFEGTFGANVLTF. The CDR3 nucleotides read TGCGCCAGCAGCTTGTTTGAGGGTACCTTTGGGGCCAACGTCCTGACTTTC.

Here the CDR3 reads CASKPGNTGELFF. The CDR3 region has the DNA TGTGCCAGCAAGCCTGGGAACACCGGGGAGCTGTTTTTT. The genes are TRBV6-5 and TRBJ2-2; D is undetermined. The ends were cut back, 7 bases at V and 1 base at J, with 7 bases in the middle. The CDR3 extends over 13 amino acids. The V gene's germline CDR1 is MNHEY and CDR2 SVGAGI.

The rearrangement uses TRBV30 and TRBJ2-5; D remains ambiguous. This CDR3 has 13 residues. The V end lost 0 bases, the J end lost 9 bases, and 14 bases lay between the germline ends. Germline loops: CDR1 GTSNPN, CDR2 SVGIG (reference sequence). The CDR3 here is CAWSVRSGSPQYF. Here the CDR3 DNA reads TGTGCCTGGAGTGTACGGTCGGGTTCGCCCCAGTACTTC.

The chain links TRBV28 to TRBJ2-7; possibly TRBD1 for D (6 bases). This CDR3 is built from 15 residues. V was pared by 3 bases and J by 4 bases, with 16 bases between. The germline CDR1 and CDR2 sequences are MDHEN and SYDVKM. The CDR3, as DNA: TGTGCCAGCAGTTTTCACCGGGACATCCATTACGAGCAGTACTTC. This gives the protein CASSFHRDIHYEQYF.

The gene calls are TRBV25-1 and TRBJ1-2, with 9 bases lining up with TRBD1. Germline V gene sequence: CDR1 MGHDK, CDR2 SYGVNS. This CDR3 is built from 14 residues. J was trimmed by 6 bases and V by 4 bases; bases with no gene match: 6. CDR3 region: CASSGGQGGDGYTF. CDR3 DNA: TGTGCCAGCAGTGGGGGACAGGGCGGGGATGGCTACACCTTC.

V gene TRBV7-8 combines with J gene TRBJ2-7; D is perhaps TRBD2 (6 bases). Trimming removed 5 bases from V and 5 bases from J, with 16 bases in between. The CDR3 length is 14 residues. Germline CDR1 SGHVS, CDR2 FQNEAQ. The CDR3 sequence: CASSGIMSGHEQYF. The CDR3 nucleotides read TGTGCCAGCAGCGGCATAATGAGCGGGCACGAGCAGTACTTC.

The V gene is TRBV11-2, the J gene TRBJ1-4; D is unclear. The CDR3 totals 15 residues. CDR1 is SGHAT, CDR2 FQNNGV, per germline. V was trimmed by 1 base and J by 0 bases, leaving 6 bases between them. The CDR3 spells CASSLAYATNEKLFF. The DNA of the CDR3 is TGTGCCAGCAGCTTAGCGTATGCAACTAATGAAAAACTGTTTTTT.

This chain links TRBV9 with TRBJ2-6, with D perhaps TRBD2 (5 bases). V was trimmed by 3 bases and J by 4 bases, leaving 14 bases between them. This CDR3 contains 16 residues. Germline V lookup: CDR1 SGDLS, CDR2 YYNGEE. Written as DNA, the CDR3 is TGTGCCAGCAGCGCCCTGACCCCGGGAGGGGCCAACGTCCTGACTTTC. This translates into CASSALTPGGANVLTF.

This clone was recorded a few times. The CDR3 region has the DNA TGTGCCAGTAGTAGGGACAGGGCAGGCTATGGCTACACCTTC. It encodes CASSRDRAGYGYTF. The chain carries TRBV19 and TRBJ1-2, with 9 bases lining up with TRBD1. The V and J ends lost 4 bases and 4 bases, in that order; junction bases with no gene match: 4. The CDR3 is made up of 14 amino acids. Per the germline V gene, CDR1 is LNHDA and CDR2 is SQIVND (reference sequence). Full variable domain (remainder filled in from reference TRBV19 and TRBJ1-2): DGGITQSPKYLFRKEGQNVTLSCEQNLNHDAMYWYRQDPGQGLRLIYYSQIVNDFQKGDIAEGYSVSREKKESFPLTVTSAQKNPTAFYLCASSRDRAGYGYTFGSGTRLTVV.

This clone was counted a single time. This chain joins TRBV6-5 and TRBJ2-7, with 13 positions matching TRBD2. CDR1 and CDR2 (germline): MNHEY, SVGAGI. This CDR3 comprises 15 residues. V lost 6 bases and J lost 2; bases outside the gene matches: 4. The CDR3 DNA follows: TGTGCCAGCAGCCCCGGACTAGCGGGGGCCTACGAGCAGTACGTC. Protein: CASSPGLAGAYEQYV.

V and J are TRBV6-1 and TRBJ2-5; no clear D gene. The DNA end lines up better with TRBJ2-7; the J call may be wrong. CDR1 and CDR2 from the germline V gene are MNHNS and SASEGT. This CDR3 is built from 15 residues. CDR3 sequence reads: CASSEFSGSIYEQYF. As DNA, the CDR3 is TGTGCCAGCAGTGAATTTTCAGGTTCAATCTACGAGCAGTACTTC.

CDR3 sequence (DNA): TGTGCCAGCAGCCCCGGGACAGAGTACTACGAGCAGTACTTC. This encodes CASSPGTEYYEQYF. J is TRBJ2-7 and V is TRBV9, with 7 nucleotides matching TRBD1. The germline CDR1 and CDR2 sequences are SGDLS and YYNGEE. The CDR3 runs 14 residues. V lost 4 bases, J lost 3 bases, and 7 bases stayed unmatched.

CDR3 residues: CASCAGLETEAFF. In DNA form, the CDR3 reads TGTGCCAGCTGCGCGGGGCTGGAGACTGAAGCTTTCTTT. The rearrangement links TRBV6-5 to TRBJ1-1; D perhaps matches TRBD1 (5 bases). Trimming shortened V by 8 bases and J by 5 bases, and 15 bases separated the two germline ends. CDR1 is MNHEY, CDR2 SVGAGI, per germline. The CDR3 is 13 residues long.

V and J are TRBV11-3 and TRBJ1-1; weak D call: TRBD1 (5 bases). The CDR3 has 15 residues. V was clipped by 3 bases and J by 1 base, with 12 bases between them. Germline values: CDR1 SGHNT, CDR2 YENEEA. CDR3 in amino acids: CASSFTTAANTEAFF. The DNA of the CDR3 is TGTGCCAGCAGCTTTACGACAGCCGCGAACACTGAAGCTTTCTTT.

The genes are TRBV5-4 and TRBJ1-5; D is possibly TRBD1 (5 bases). From germline, CDR1 is SGHNT and CDR2 YYREEE (reference sequence). V was shortened by 4 bases and J by 5 bases, with 16 bases between the two germline ends. The CDR3 has 15 residues. CDR3 region: CASSPGTSGDQPQHF. The CDR3 nucleotides are TGTGCCAGCAGCCCCGGGACCTCGGGGGATCAGCCCCAGCATTTT.

This clone was seen more than once but under ten times. The chain couples TRBV7-9 to TRBJ1-4, with 8 bases matching TRBD1. The germline V gene has CDR1 SEHNR and CDR2 FQNEAQ (reference sequence). Trimming removed 3 bases from V and 8 bases from J; junction bases left unmatched: 5. The CDR3 length is 14 residues. CDR3 DNA sequence: TGTGCCAGCAGCTTGGCAGGGGGCAAAGAAAAACTGTTTTTT. Residues: CASSLAGGKEKLFF.

This chain links TRBV5-4 with TRBJ2-3; the D is unclear. The ends were cut back, 0 bases at V and 0 bases at J, with 17 bases in the middle. The V gene's germline CDR1 is SGHNT and CDR2 YYREEE (reference sequence). The CDR3 length is 18 residues. The chain's CDR3 is CASSLADNLPSSTDTQYF. CDR3 nucleotides: TGTGCCAGCAGCTTGGCCGACAACCTCCCCTCTAGCACAGATACGCAGTATTTT.

The chain couples TRBV5-1 to TRBJ1-4; D ambiguous. The CDR3 contains 13 residues. V lost 3 bases to trimming and J lost 7 bases, with 10 bases between them. Germline-derived CDR1 and CDR2 are SGHRS and YFSETQ. CDR3 DNA: TGCGCCAGCAGCTACGGGATGATTGAAAAACTGTTTTTT. Translated: CASSYGMIEKLFF.

This clone was detected only once. The genes are TRBV7-3 and TRBJ2-3, with 8 nucleotides matching TRBD1. This CDR3 is 14 amino acids long. From germline, CDR1 is SGHTA and CDR2 FQGTGA. V lost 3 bases and J lost 6; bases outside the gene matches: 5. CDR3 in amino acids: CASSLTGDLDTQYF. The CDR3 bases are TGTGCCAGCAGCTTGACAGGGGATCTCGATACGCAGTATTTT.

The chain uses TRBV19 and TRBJ2-6; the D is unclear. Per germline, CDR1 LNHDA and CDR2 SQIVND (reference sequence). The CDR3 is made up of 13 amino acids. V was cut by 6 bases and J by 4 bases, with 7 bases left in between. The CDR3 DNA is TGTGCCAGTAGCCCCCCGGGGGCCAACGTCCTGACTTTC. It is translated as CASSPPGANVLTF. The whole variable domain, filled in from reference TRBV19 and TRBJ2-6, reads DGGITQSPKYLFRKEGQNVTLSCEQNLNHDAMYWYRQDPGQGLRLIYYSQIVNDFQKGDIAEGYSVSREKKESFPLTVTSAQKNPTAFYLCASSPPGANVLTFGAGSRLTVL.

This sequence joins TRBV6-5 and TRBJ1-2; the D gene is possibly TRBD1 (5 bases). Trimming cost V 8 bases and J 0 bases, with 13 bases left between them. This CDR3 has 14 amino acids. Germline loops: CDR1 MNHEY, CDR2 SVGAGI. The CDR3 DNA follows: TGTGCCAGCGGAGGGGTTACCACTAACTATGGCTACACCTTC. As protein: CASGGVTTNYGYTF.